Following are 16 T cell receptor beta chains from one sample sequenced in a study of blood T cell repertoires in COVID-19. TCRdb's table, derived via immunoSEQ multiplex PCR, lists solely in-frame clones and lacks some. The sample consists of 220,000 or so clones, around four fifths of them appearing once. Sequences were obtained from peripheral blood. Receptors originate from a woman aged 60-75 years who had recovered from COVID-19.

The genes are TRBV29-1 and TRBJ2-3; D is undetermined. CDR3 length: 10 amino acids. Germline CDR1 reads SQVTM; CDR2 reads ANQGSEA. The V gene lost 8 bases and the J gene lost 0 bases, with 3 bases spanning the gap. CDR3 protein: CSLSTDTQYF. CDR3 in DNA: TGCAGCCTTAGCACAGATACGCAGTATTTT.

The chain couples TRBV11-2 to TRBJ1-3; the D gene is possibly TRBD1 (6 bases). This CDR3 is built from 15 residues. Trimming shortened V by 4 bases and J by 0 bases, and 10 bases separated the two germline ends. Germline V gene lookup returns CDR1 SGHAT and CDR2 FQNNGV. CDR3 DNA: TGTGCCAGCAGCTCTGACAGGAGCTCTGGAAACACCATATATTTT. Translated: CASSSDRSSGNTIYF.

The rearrangement joins TRBV27 to TRBJ2-7; 7 bases match TRBD1. The CDR3 extends over 14 amino acids. V was pared by 5 bases and J by 3 bases, with 7 bases of the junction left unmatched. Germline V CDR1 and CDR2: MNHEY, SMNVEV (reference sequence). As DNA, the CDR3 is TGTGCCAGCAGTCCCCAACGGGACAGCTACGAGCAGTACTTC. Its protein product is CASSPQRDSYEQYF.

The chain has TRBV18 and TRBJ2-5; D unclear. The CDR3 loop spans 13 amino acids. V dropped 3 bases and J dropped 3 bases, with 8 bases sitting between them. Per the germline V gene, CDR1 is KGHSH and CDR2 is LQKENI. CDR3 amino acids: CASSPTRKETQYF. CDR3 DNA sequence: TGTGCCAGCTCACCGACAAGAAAAGAGACCCAGTACTTC.

The chain is built from TRBV2 and TRBJ1-5; no reliable D call. The CDR3 is 15 residues long. The V gene's germline CDR1 is SNHLY and CDR2 FYNNEI. Trimming removed 5 bases from V and 2 bases from J, with 13 bases in between. CDR3 region: CASSSESGGNQPQHF. The CDR3, as DNA: TGTGCCAGCAGTTCAGAGTCGGGTGGCAATCAGCCCCAGCATTTT.

The chain couples TRBV5-1 to TRBJ1-2; D might be TRBD1 (6 bases). The length of the CDR3 is 15 residues. Trimming removed 4 bases from V and 1 base from J, with 14 bases in between. CDR1 and CDR2 from the germline V gene are SGHRS and YFSETQ. DNA for the CDR3: TGCGCCAGCAGCAGTGGGACAACCGGTAACTATGGCTACACCTTC. The encoded protein is CASSSGTTGNYGYTF.

The genes are TRBV6-5 and TRBJ2-7; perhaps TRBD1 as D (6 bases). There are 15 residues in the CDR3. CDR1 and CDR2 from the germline V gene are MNHEY and SVGAGI. V lost 2 bases, J lost 1 base, and 12 bases lay in between. In DNA form, the CDR3 reads TGTGCCAGCAGTTACCATTTGCAGGGGTCCTACGAGCAGTACTTC. Its protein is CASSYHLQGSYEQYF.

The CDR3, as DNA: TGTGCCAGTAGTACCGGGACAGGGGGCAAGAGCAATCAGCCCCAGCATTTT. Translation gives CASSTGTGGKSNQPQHF. V is TRBV19 and J is TRBJ1-5; 12 positions agree with TRBD1. The CDR3 consists of 17 residues. J was trimmed by 1 base and V by 4 bases; bases with no gene match: 5. In germline, CDR1 is LNHDA, CDR2 SQIVND (reference sequence).

The V call is TRBV5-1, the J call TRBJ1-4, with TRBD1 identical over 8 bases. Losses at the gene ends were 3 bases for V and 9 bases for J; bases not matched to a gene: 7. This CDR3 has 14 amino acids. Germline values: CDR1 SGHRS, CDR2 YFSETQ. In DNA, the CDR3 is TGCGCCAGCAGCTACAGGGGGGGACCCAAAAAACTGTTTTTT. Translated: CASSYRGGPKKLFF.

The chain has TRBV5-1 and TRBJ1-4, with TRBD1 matching over 9 bases. CDR1 and CDR2 from the germline V gene are SGHRS and YFSETQ. This CDR3 region has 15 residues. J was trimmed by 5 bases and V by 5 bases; bases with no gene match: 7. The CDR3 DNA reads as TGCGCCAGCAGGATCTTAGGGACAGGGAATGAAAAACTGTTTTTT. Its translation: CASRILGTGNEKLFF.

The chain uses TRBV30 and TRBJ1-3; D is uncertain. CDR1 is GTSNPN and CDR2 is SVGIG in the germline V gene (reference sequence). V dropped 2 bases and J dropped 0 bases, with 8 bases sitting between them. The CDR3 has 14 amino acids. The CDR3 DNA sequence: TGTGCCTGGAGTCGCGGCGGCTCTGGAAACACCATATATTTT. Protein product: CAWSRGGSGNTIYF.

V usage is TRBV3-1 (or the pseudogene TRBV3-2) and J usage is TRBJ2-7; the D is unclear. CDR3 length: 12 amino acids. The germline V and J ends were trimmed by 2 bases and 2 bases, with 4 bases remaining between them. CDR1 is LGHDT and CDR2 is YNNKEL in the germline V gene (reference sequence). This CDR3 is CASSQYAYEQYF. CDR3 nucleotide sequence: TGTGCCAGCAGCCAATATGCCTACGAGCAGTACTTC.

The chain uses TRBV23-1 and TRBJ2-3; the match to TRBD1 covers 9 bases. TRBV23-1 is marked as an open reading frame, function uncertain. The ends lost 6 bases at V and 2 bases at J; junction bases unmatched: 3. CDR3 length: 14 residues. CDR3 residues: CASRQGAVTDTQYF. The DNA of the CDR3 is TGCGCCAGCAGACAGGGGGCGGTCACAGATACGCAGTATTTT.

The genes are TRBV4-2 and TRBJ2-5; 9 bases are a match to TRBD1. The CDR3 is 16 residues long. With 2 bases clipped from V and 7 bases from J, the junction kept 11 bases outside the gene matches. Per germline, CDR1 LGHNA and CDR2 YNFKEQ. The CDR3 DNA reads TGTGCCAGCAGCCAAATGGGGGGGACAGGGATGGCGACCCAGTACTTC. Its translation: CASSQMGGTGMATQYF.

The chain is built from TRBV19 and TRBJ1-5, with D maybe TRBD1 (5 bases). V was cut by 6 bases and J by 5 bases, with 14 bases left in between. Germline V gene data show CDR1 as LNHDA and CDR2 as SQIVND (reference sequence). The CDR3 is 14 amino acids. CDR3 amino acids: CASRDTAYYQPQHF. The CDR3 DNA is TGTGCCAGTAGGGACACCGCTTACTATCAGCCCCAGCATTTT.

The gene calls are TRBV10-3 and TRBJ1-1, with 8 bases aligning to TRBD1. The V gene end was trimmed by 9 bases and the J gene end by 5 bases; junction bases not matched to a gene: 8. Germline V gives CDR1 ENHRY, CDR2 SYGVKD. The CDR3 is 13 amino acids. CDR3 sequence reads: CAIQRTGRTEAFF. Here the CDR3 DNA reads TGTGCCATACAACGGACAGGGCGGACTGAAGCTTTCTTT.